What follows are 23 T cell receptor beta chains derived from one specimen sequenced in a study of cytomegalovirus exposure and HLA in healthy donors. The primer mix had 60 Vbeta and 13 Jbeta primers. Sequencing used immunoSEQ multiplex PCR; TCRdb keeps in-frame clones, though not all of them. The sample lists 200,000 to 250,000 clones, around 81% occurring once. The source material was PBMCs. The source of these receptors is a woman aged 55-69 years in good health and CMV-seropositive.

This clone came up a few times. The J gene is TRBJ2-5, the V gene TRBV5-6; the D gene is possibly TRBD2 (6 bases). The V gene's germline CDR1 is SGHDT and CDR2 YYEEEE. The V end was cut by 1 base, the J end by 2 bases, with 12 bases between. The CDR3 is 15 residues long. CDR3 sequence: CASSLFWTTQETQYF. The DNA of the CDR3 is TGTGCCAGCAGCTTGTTCTGGACTACTCAAGAGACCCAGTACTTC.

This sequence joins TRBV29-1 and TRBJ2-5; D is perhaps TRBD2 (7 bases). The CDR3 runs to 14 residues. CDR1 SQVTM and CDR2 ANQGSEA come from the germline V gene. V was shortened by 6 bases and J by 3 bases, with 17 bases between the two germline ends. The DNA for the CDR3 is TGCAGCGTCGCGCGAATAGGGGGGGAAGAGACCCAGTACTTC. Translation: CSVARIGGEETQYF.

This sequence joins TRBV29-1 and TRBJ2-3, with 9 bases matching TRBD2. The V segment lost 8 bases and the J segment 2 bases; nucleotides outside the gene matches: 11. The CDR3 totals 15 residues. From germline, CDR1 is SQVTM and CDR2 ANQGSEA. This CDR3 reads CSFSSGETFTDTQYF. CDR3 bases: TGCAGCTTTTCTAGCGGGGAGACTTTCACAGATACGCAGTATTTT.

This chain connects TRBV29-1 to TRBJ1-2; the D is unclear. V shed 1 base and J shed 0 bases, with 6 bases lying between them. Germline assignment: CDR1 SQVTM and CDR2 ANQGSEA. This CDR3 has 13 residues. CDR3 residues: CSVEGLPNYGYTF. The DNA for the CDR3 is TGCAGCGTTGAAGGACTGCCTAACTATGGCTACACCTTC.

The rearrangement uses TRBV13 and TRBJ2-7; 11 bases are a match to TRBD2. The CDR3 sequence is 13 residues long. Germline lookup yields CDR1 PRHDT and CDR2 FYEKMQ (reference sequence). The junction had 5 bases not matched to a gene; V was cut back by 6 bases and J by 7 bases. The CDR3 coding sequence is TGTGCCAGCAGGCGAACTAGCGGGAGTGAGCAGTACTTC. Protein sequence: CASRRTSGSEQYF.

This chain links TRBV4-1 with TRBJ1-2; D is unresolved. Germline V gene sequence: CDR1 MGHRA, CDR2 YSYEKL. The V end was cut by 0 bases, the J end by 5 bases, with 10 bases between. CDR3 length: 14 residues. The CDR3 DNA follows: TGCGCCAGCAGCCAAGATCACCTAGCTTATGGCTACACCTTC. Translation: CASSQDHLAYGYTF.

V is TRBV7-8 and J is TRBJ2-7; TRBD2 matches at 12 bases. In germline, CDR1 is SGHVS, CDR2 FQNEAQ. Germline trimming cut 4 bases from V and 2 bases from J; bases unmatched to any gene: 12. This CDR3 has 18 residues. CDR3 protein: CASSSTRRLAGATYEQYF. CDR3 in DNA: TGTGCCAGCAGCTCAACCAGACGACTAGCGGGAGCTACCTACGAGCAGTACTTC.

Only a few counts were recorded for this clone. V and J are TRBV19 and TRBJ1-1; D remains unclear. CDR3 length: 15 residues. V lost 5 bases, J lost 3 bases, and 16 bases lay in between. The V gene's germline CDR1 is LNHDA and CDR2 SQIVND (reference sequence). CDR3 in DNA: TGTGCCAGTAGTGCTCCCCCGCCCCAGGACACTGAAGCTTTCTTT. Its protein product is CASSAPPPQDTEAFF.

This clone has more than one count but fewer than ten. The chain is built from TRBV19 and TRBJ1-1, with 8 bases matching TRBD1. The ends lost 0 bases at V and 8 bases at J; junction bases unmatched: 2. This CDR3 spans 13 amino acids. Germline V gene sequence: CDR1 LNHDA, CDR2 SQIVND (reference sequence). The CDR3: CASSIDRDREAFF. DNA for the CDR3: TGTGCCAGTAGTATAGACCGGGACAGGGAAGCTTTCTTT.

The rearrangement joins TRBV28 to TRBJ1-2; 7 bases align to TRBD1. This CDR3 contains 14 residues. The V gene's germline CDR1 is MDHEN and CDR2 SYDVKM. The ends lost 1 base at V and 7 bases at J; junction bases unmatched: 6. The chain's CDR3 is CASSLLAQGFGYTF. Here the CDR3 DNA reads TGTGCCAGCAGTTTATTAGCACAGGGGTTTGGCTACACCTTC.

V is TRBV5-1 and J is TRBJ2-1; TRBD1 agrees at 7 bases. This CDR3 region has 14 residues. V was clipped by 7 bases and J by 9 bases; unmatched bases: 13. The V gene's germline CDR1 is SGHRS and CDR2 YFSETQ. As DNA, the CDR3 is TGCGCCAGCGGCACAGGGGTGGCACAAGTTGAGCAGTTCTTC. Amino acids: CASGTGVAQVEQFF.

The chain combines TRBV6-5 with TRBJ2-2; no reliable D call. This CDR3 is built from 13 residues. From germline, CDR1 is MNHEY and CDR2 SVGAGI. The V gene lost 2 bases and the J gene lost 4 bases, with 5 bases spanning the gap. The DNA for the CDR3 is TGTGCCAGCAGTTACACTACCACCGGGGAGCTGTTTTTT. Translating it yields CASSYTTTGELFF.

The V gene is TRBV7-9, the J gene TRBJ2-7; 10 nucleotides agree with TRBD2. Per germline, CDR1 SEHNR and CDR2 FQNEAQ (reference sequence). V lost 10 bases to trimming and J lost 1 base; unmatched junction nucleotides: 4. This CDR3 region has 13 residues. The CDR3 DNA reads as TGTGCCACAAGACTAGCGGGTTCCTACGAGCAGTACTTC. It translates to CATRLAGSYEQYF.

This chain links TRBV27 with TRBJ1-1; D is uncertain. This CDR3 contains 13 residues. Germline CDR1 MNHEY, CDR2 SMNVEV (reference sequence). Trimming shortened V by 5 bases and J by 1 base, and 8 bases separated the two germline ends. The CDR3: CASSTRQNTEAFF. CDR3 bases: TGTGCCAGCAGTACTCGACAGAACACTGAAGCTTTCTTT.

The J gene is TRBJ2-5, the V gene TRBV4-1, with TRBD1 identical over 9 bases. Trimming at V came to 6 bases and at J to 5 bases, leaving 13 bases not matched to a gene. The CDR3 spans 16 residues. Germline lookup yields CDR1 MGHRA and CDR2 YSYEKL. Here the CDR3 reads CASRLTGTGSGETQYF. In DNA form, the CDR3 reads TGCGCCAGCAGGCTAACCGGGACAGGGTCAGGGGAGACCCAGTACTTC.

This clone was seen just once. CDR3 coding DNA: TGTGCCAGCAGCCCGGGGATGTACTACAATGAGCAGTTCTTC. Translation gives CASSPGMYYNEQFF. The chain uses TRBV14 and TRBJ2-1, with D possibly TRBD2 on 5 matching bases. Germline values: CDR1 SGHDN, CDR2 FVKESK. Trimming stripped 4 bases from V and 3 bases from J, with 10 bases between. CDR3 length equals 14 residues.

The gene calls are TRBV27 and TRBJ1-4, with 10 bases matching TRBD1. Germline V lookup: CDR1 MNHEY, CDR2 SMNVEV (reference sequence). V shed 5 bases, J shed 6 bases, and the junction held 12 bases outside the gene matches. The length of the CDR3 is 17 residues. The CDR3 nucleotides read TGTGCCAGCAGTCGCGGGAGCCTGACAGGGGGCTATGAAAAACTGTTTTTT. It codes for CASSRGSLTGGYEKLFF.

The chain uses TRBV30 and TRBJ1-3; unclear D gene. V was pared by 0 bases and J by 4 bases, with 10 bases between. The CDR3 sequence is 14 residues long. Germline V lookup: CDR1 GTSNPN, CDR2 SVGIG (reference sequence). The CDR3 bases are TGTGCCTGGAGTGTACAGTTAGAAGGAAACACCATATATTTT. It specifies CAWSVQLEGNTIYF.

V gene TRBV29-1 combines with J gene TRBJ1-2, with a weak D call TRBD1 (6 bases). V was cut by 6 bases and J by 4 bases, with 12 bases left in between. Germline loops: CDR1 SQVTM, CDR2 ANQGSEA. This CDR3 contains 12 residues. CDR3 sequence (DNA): TGCAGCGTAGGGGGTCGCGGCTATGGCTACACCTTC. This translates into CSVGGRGYGYTF.

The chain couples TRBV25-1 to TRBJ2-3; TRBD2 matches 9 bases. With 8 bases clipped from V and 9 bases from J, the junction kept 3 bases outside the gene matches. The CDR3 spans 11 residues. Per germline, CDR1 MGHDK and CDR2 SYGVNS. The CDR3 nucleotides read TGTGCCAGCCTCCTAGCGGGAACGCAGTATTTT. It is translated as CASLLAGTQYF. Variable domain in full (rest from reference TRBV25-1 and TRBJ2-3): EADIYQTPRYLVIGTGKKITLECSQTMGHDKMYWYQQDPGMELHLIHYSYGVNSTEKGDLSSESTVSRIRTEHFPLTLESARPSHTSQYLCASLLAGTQYFGPGTRLTVL.

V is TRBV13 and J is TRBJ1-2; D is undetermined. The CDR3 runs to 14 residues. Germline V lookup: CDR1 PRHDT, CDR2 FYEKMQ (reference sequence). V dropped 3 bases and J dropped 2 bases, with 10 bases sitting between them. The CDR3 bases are TGTGCCAGCAGCTTGAAAACAGAGAACTATGGCTACACCTTC. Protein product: CASSLKTENYGYTF.

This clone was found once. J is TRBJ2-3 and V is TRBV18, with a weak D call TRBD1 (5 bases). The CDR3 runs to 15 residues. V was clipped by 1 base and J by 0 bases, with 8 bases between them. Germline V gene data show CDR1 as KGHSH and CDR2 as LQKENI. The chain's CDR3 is CASSPLAGSTDTQYF. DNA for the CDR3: TGTGCCAGCTCACCACTGGCAGGGAGCACAGATACGCAGTATTTT. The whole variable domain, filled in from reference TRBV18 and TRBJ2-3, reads NAGVMQNPRHLVRRRGQEARLRCSPMKGHSHVYWYRQLPEEGLKFMVYLQKENIIDESGMPKERFSAEFPKEGPSILRIQQVVRGDSAAYFCASSPLAGSTDTQYFGPGTRLTVL.

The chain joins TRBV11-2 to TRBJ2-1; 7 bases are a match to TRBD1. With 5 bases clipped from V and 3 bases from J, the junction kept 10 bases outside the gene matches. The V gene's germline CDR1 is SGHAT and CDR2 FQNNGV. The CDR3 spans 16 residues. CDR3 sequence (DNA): TGTGCCAGCAGCCCATACAGGGGTATTTTCTACAATGAGCAGTTCTTC. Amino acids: CASSPYRGIFYNEQFF.